This T cell receptor beta chain appears in the sequencing data of a study of shared clonotypes between healthy human individuals. Notes on the study in general: Only blood underwent sampling, and tissue repertoires likely differ.

This CDR3 has 16 residues. Losses at the gene ends were 4 bases for V and 5 bases for J; bases not matched to a gene: 10. Looked up from germline, CDR1 is LGHNA and CDR2 is YNFKEQ. All donors were healthy HIV-negative adults lacking recent acute infections or vaccinations. Deep was the level used in running the assay. Unsorted PBMC contributed about 270 ng DNA, 25,000 to 35,000 T cell genomes, to each replicate PCR. The repertoire was sequenced with immunoSEQ multiplex PCR; TCRdb's copy has only in-frame clones and lacks some. This sample yields around 500,000 clones, of which 70% to 80% are seen a single time; under 15% belongs to the top ten. About this clone itself: No antigen is known for it.

The chain links TRBV4-2 to TRBJ2-5; 10 bases line up with TRBD1. Sequenced input: PBMCs. The source is a woman between 40 and 55 years old in good health. Some clones in this sample may be carry-over from other donors' samples. CDR3 in amino acids: CASSLATGGGGETQYF. CDR3 DNA: TGTGCCAGCAGCCTAGCGACAGGGGGCGGTGGGGAGACCCAGTACTTC.